Following are 32 T cell receptor beta chains from one sample sequenced in a study of long-term antiretroviral therapy in people with HIV. Survey-level resolution applied to immunoSEQ assay v3.0. The repertoire was sequenced with immunoSEQ multiplex PCR; TCRdb's copy has only in-frame clones and lacks some. The sample contains 15,000 to 20,000 clones, about 81% of which appear only once. The material sequenced was unsorted PBMCs, taken 0.3 years after starting antiretroviral therapy. These receptors all stem from a man aged 18 to 29 with HIV.

V is TRBV7-2 and J is TRBJ1-1; a possible D gene is TRBD1 (5 bases). This CDR3 has 14 residues. V shed 2 bases and J shed 4 bases, with 11 bases lying between them. From germline, CDR1 is SGHTA and CDR2 FQGNSA. The CDR3 bases are TGTGCCAGCAGCTTAATATCGGGACCCACTGAAGCTTTCTTT. Amino acids: CASSLISGPTEAFF.

The chain uses TRBV6-1 and TRBJ2-4; no definite D call. Germline V gene sequence: CDR1 MNHNS, CDR2 SASEGT. The V end lost 6 bases, the J end lost 1 base, and 4 bases lay between the germline ends. CDR3 length equals 12 residues. Here the CDR3 reads CASSAAKNIQYF. The CDR3 DNA sequence: TGTGCCAGCAGCGCCGCCAAAAACATTCAGTACTTC.

The J gene is TRBJ1-1, the V gene TRBV28; TRBD1 might be the D (6 bases). CDR3 size: 16 residues. Germline-derived CDR1 and CDR2 are MDHEN and SYDVKM. V shed 3 bases and J shed 0 bases, with 14 bases lying between them. This chain's CDR3 is CASSLGLGQMNTEAFF. The CDR3 DNA reads as TGTGCCAGCAGTTTGGGCCTGGGACAAATGAACACTGAAGCTTTCTTT.

The rearrangement joins TRBV10-3 to TRBJ1-1, with D uncertain. Looked up from germline, CDR1 is ENHRY and CDR2 is SYGVKD. Trimming took 3 bases from V and 4 from J, leaving 3 bases between them. The CDR3 has 11 residues. The CDR3: CAISDGTEAFF. CDR3 bases: TGTGCCATCAGTGATGGCACTGAAGCTTTCTTT.

This clone has only one observation. The rearrangement joins TRBV21-1 to TRBJ1-2; no check of the table's D call, TRBD1, against the DNA was made. TRBV21-1 is described as a pseudogene. The CDR3 consists of 16 residues. The CDR3 DNA reads TGTGCCAGCACCTTTTGGACAGGGGCTCCTTCATATGGCTACACCTTC. Encoded protein: CASTFWTGAPSYGYTF.

The chain employs TRBV19 and TRBJ1-1; TRBD1 matches 9 bases. The germline gives CDR1 LNHDA, CDR2 SQIVND (reference sequence). The V gene end was trimmed by 5 bases and the J gene end by 1 base; junction bases not matched to a gene: 5. The CDR3 extends over 15 amino acids. DNA of the CDR3: TGTGCCAGTAGTCGGGACAGGGTTTCGAACACTGAAGCTTTCTTT. As protein: CASSRDRVSNTEAFF.

The chain has TRBV10-3 and TRBJ1-3; D not resolved. The germline CDR1 and CDR2 sequences are ENHRY and SYGVKD. The CDR3 has 16 amino acids. The V and J ends lost 3 bases and 0 bases respectively, with 12 bases between them. The CDR3 is CAISDSYSHSGNTIYF. CDR3 nucleotides: TGTGCCATCAGTGACAGTTACAGTCACTCTGGAAACACCATATATTTT.

This clone showed up just a few times. The chain links TRBV7-3 to TRBJ1-6; D uncertain. Germline assignment: CDR1 SGHTA and CDR2 FQGTGA. The CDR3 extends over 14 amino acids. The ends were cut back, 1 base at V and 6 bases at J, with 7 bases in the middle. The CDR3 loop reads CASSLNGRNSPLHF. Here the CDR3 DNA reads TGTGCCAGCAGCTTAAACGGCCGTAATTCACCCCTCCACTTT.

The chain is built from TRBV5-1 and TRBJ2-2; 8 bases are a match to TRBD1. Germline assignment: CDR1 SGHRS and CDR2 YFSETQ. This CDR3 is 16 amino acids long. Germline trimming cut 7 bases from V and 4 bases from J; bases unmatched to any gene: 12. The CDR3 bases are TGCGCCAGCGGTTCCCTTCAGGGGGCAGCCACCGGGGAGCTGTTTTTT. Translation gives CASGSLQGAATGELFF. Full variable domain (remainder filled in from reference TRBV5-1 and TRBJ2-2): KAGVTQTPRYLIKTRGQQVTLSCSPISGHRSVSWYQQTPGQGLQFLFEYFSETQRNKGNFPGRFSGRQFSNSRSEMNVSTLELGDSALYLCASGSLQGAATGELFFGEGSRLTVL.

The J gene is TRBJ1-2, the V gene TRBV18; D unresolved. The CDR3 is 13 residues long. V dropped 4 bases and J dropped 6 bases, with 12 bases sitting between them. Germline V CDR1 and CDR2: KGHSH, LQKENI. CDR3 coding DNA: TGTGCCAGCTCACGCCCGAACAAGGATGGCTACACCTTC. Translated: CASSRPNKDGYTF.

V gene TRBV6-5 combines with J gene TRBJ2-7; TRBD1 might be the D (6 bases). Trimming left V 6 bases short and J 3 bases short, with 15 bases between. The CDR3 runs 14 residues. In germline, CDR1 is MNHEY, CDR2 SVGAGI. The CDR3 nucleotides read TGTGCCAGCAGCCCCTCCGACAGGTTCTACGAGCAGTACTTC. Translating gives CASSPSDRFYEQYF.

The chain uses TRBV5-6 and TRBJ2-7; a possible D gene is TRBD2 (5 bases). Trimming removed 0 bases from V and 0 bases from J, with 13 bases in between. The CDR3 contains 16 residues. The germline CDR1 and CDR2 sequences are SGHDT and YYEEEE. In nucleotides, the CDR3 is TGTGCCAGCAGCTTGGACGAGGGCCCAAGCTCCTACGAGCAGTACGTC. Protein: CASSLDEGPSSYEQYV.

V and J are TRBV4-1 and TRBJ1-1; D is unclear. Trimming took off 2 bases at V and 8 bases at J, with 12 bases between the two ends. Germline values: CDR1 MGHRA, CDR2 YSYEKL. This CDR3 has 13 residues. The CDR3: CASSQKRPEEAFF. The CDR3, as DNA: TGCGCCAGCAGCCAAAAGAGGCCAGAAGAAGCTTTCTTT.

The chain couples TRBV4-1 to TRBJ1-5; D is unresolved. With 1 base removed from V and 0 bases from J, the gap between germline ends came to 7 bases. The germline CDR1 and CDR2 sequences are MGHRA and YSYEKL. The length of the CDR3 is 15 residues. In DNA form, the CDR3 reads TGCGCCAGCAGCCAAGGTACAGATAGCAATCAGCCCCAGCATTTT. Translating gives CASSQGTDSNQPQHF.

The J gene is TRBJ2-2, the V gene TRBV12-5, with a possible D match to TRBD1 (5 bases). The CDR3 extends over 12 amino acids. The V end lost 7 bases, the J end lost 3 bases, and 6 bases lay between the germline ends. Germline CDR1 is LGHNT and CDR2 is FRNRAP. This CDR3 is CASARDTGELFF. Written as DNA, the CDR3 is TGTGCTAGTGCCAGGGACACCGGGGAGCTGTTTTTT. Full variable domain (rest looked up from reference TRBV12-5 and TRBJ2-2): DARVTQTPRHKVTEMGQEVTMRCQPILGHNTVFWYRQTMMQGLELLAYFRNRAPLDDSGMPKDRFSAEMPDATLATLKIQPSEPRDSAVYFCASARDTGELFFGEGSRLTVL.

V and J are TRBV10-3 and TRBJ1-3; D is uncertain. The V gene lost 0 bases and the J gene lost 0 bases, with 12 bases spanning the gap. Looked up from germline, CDR1 is ENHRY and CDR2 is SYGVKD. The CDR3 spans 17 residues. In DNA, the CDR3 is TGTGCCATCAGTGAGTCGATCGCACGGAACTCTGGAAACACCATATATTTT. Encoded protein: CAISESIARNSGNTIYF.

Notes on this clone: Other DNA sequences within the sample encode an identical CDR3. CDR3 DNA: TGTGCCAGCAGCCCCCGGGGGACCGGGGAGCTGTTTTTT. Its translation is CASSPRGTGELFF. The genes are TRBV28 and TRBJ2-2, with D possibly being TRBD2 (6 bases). CDR3 length equals 13 residues. In germline, CDR1 is MDHEN, CDR2 SYDVKM. V lost 6 bases and J lost 5, with 10 bases in between.

The chain combines TRBV5-1 with TRBJ2-5; D assignment may be TRBD1 or TRBD2 (6 bases each). V was cut by 3 bases and J by 5 bases, with 17 bases left in between. Germline V lookup: CDR1 SGHRS, CDR2 YFSETQ. The CDR3 loop spans 15 amino acids. The chain's CDR3 is CASSWTGARTETQYF. The CDR3 DNA follows: TGCGCCAGCAGCTGGACGGGGGCACGTACCGAGACCCAGTACTTC.

The chain uses TRBV9 and TRBJ1-1; D perhaps matches TRBD1 (5 bases). Germline CDR1 and CDR2: SGDLS and YYNGEE. This CDR3 is 16 amino acids long. The germline V and J ends were trimmed by 3 bases and 2 bases, with 17 bases remaining between them. The CDR3 region is CASSEGTRQYNTEAFF. CDR3 nucleotides: TGTGCCAGCAGCGAGGGGACCCGACAGTATAACACTGAAGCTTTCTTT.

The V and J genes are TRBV2 and TRBJ1-4; D not resolved. Germline V CDR1 and CDR2: SNHLY, FYNNEI. This CDR3 contains 14 residues. Deletions cut 4 bases from V and 5 bases from J, with 11 bases between. In DNA form, the CDR3 reads TGTGCCAGCAGTGTGTTTATGGCGAATGAAAAACTGTTTTTT. This sequence encodes CASSVFMANEKLFF.

This chain connects TRBV27 to TRBJ2-3, with a possible D match to TRBD1 (5 bases). V lost 7 bases and J 3 bases, leaving 11 bases between the germline ends. CDR1 MNHEY and CDR2 SMNVEV come from the germline V gene (reference sequence). The CDR3 sequence is 13 residues long. The CDR3 DNA is TGTGCCAGCATAGGCCCAGGGACAGATACGCAGTATTTT. It translates to CASIGPGTDTQYF.

The V call is TRBV7-9, the J call TRBJ1-4, with no clear D. CDR3 length equals 13 residues. Trimming took off 2 bases at V and 13 bases at J, with 14 bases between the two ends. Germline values: CDR1 SEHNR, CDR2 FQNEAQ (reference sequence). The CDR3 region has the DNA TGTGCCAGCAGCTTACTCATCAACGCAGGACTGTTTTTT. Amino acids: CASSLLINAGLFF.

The gene calls are TRBV14 and TRBJ1-1, with a weak D call TRBD1 (6 bases). V was trimmed by 0 bases and J by 1 base, leaving 15 bases between them. This CDR3 spans 17 amino acids. The germline V gene encodes CDR1 SGHDN and CDR2 FVKESK. The chain's CDR3 is CASSQDPGWGPNTEAFF. CDR3 nucleotides: TGTGCCAGCAGCCAAGATCCTGGGTGGGGGCCGAACACTGAAGCTTTCTTT.

The chain combines TRBV6-1 with TRBJ1-5, with D tentatively TRBD1 (5 bases). The CDR3 extends over 14 amino acids. Germline V gene data show CDR1 as MNHNS and CDR2 as SASEGT. The V and J ends lost 5 bases and 0 bases respectively, with 8 bases between them. CDR3 DNA sequence: TGTGCCAGCAGTCGGGGGGATAGCAATCAGCCCCAGCATTTT. This sequence encodes CASSRGDSNQPQHF.

V and J are TRBV30 and TRBJ1-1; D unclear. CDR3 length equals 10 residues. Germline V gene sequence: CDR1 GTSNPN, CDR2 SVGIG (reference sequence). Trimming left V 3 bases short and J 5 bases short, with 4 bases between. The CDR3 nucleotides read TGTGCCTGGAGCCGGACTGAAGCTTTCTTT. It translates to CAWSRTEAFF.

Only one count was recorded for this clone. The chain joins TRBV2 to TRBJ2-7, with D perhaps matching TRBD2 (7 bases). This CDR3 has 14 amino acids. From germline, CDR1 is SNHLY and CDR2 FYNNEI. Deletions cut 10 bases from V and 1 base from J, with 17 bases between. The CDR3 protein is CAKAGQNISYEQYF. The DNA of the CDR3 is TGTGCCAAAGCGGGACAAAACATATCCTACGAGCAGTACTTC.

This chain links TRBV9 with TRBJ2-7, with D maybe TRBD2 (5 bases). Deletions cut 1 base from V and 3 bases from J, with 14 bases between. Germline-derived CDR1 and CDR2 are SGDLS and YYNGEE. The CDR3 loop spans 15 amino acids. As DNA, the CDR3 is TGTGCCAGCAGCGTAAAGGGCGGGCTGCTCTACGAGCAGTACTTC. Translating gives CASSVKGGLLYEQYF. The variable domain in full, completed from reference TRBV9 and TRBJ2-7, reads DSGVTQTPKHLITATGQRVTLRCSPRSGDLSVYWYQQSLDQGLQFLIQYYNGEERAKGNILERFSAQQFPDLHSELNLSSLELGDSALYFCASSVKGGLLYEQYFGPGTRLTVT.

The chain combines TRBV19 with TRBJ2-2, with D possibly TRBD2 on 6 matching bases. Trimming took 7 bases from V and 5 from J, leaving 14 bases between them. Germline V gene lookup returns CDR1 LNHDA and CDR2 SQIVND (reference sequence). The CDR3 extends over 14 amino acids. The CDR3 DNA sequence: TGTGCCAGTACAATCGGGGGACTGACCGGGGAGCTGTTTTTT. Amino acid sequence: CASTIGGLTGELFF.

V gene TRBV7-6 combines with J gene TRBJ1-1, with D perhaps TRBD1 (6 bases). Germline CDR1 SGHVS, CDR2 FNYEAQ. Trimming left V 1 base short and J 6 bases short, with 12 bases between. The CDR3 runs to 14 residues. For the CDR3, the DNA is TGTGCCAGCAGCTTAGGGTCAGGGGTGGCTGAAGCTTTCTTT. The encoded protein is CASSLGSGVAEAFF.

The V call is TRBV28, the J call TRBJ2-7; the D gene is possibly TRBD2 (6 bases). With 3 bases removed from V and 2 bases from J, the gap between germline ends came to 11 bases. Germline CDR1 reads MDHEN; CDR2 reads SYDVKM. The CDR3 has 14 residues. The DNA of the CDR3 is TGTGCCAGCAGTTTTACCCGACTAGCCTACGAGCAGTACGTC. As protein: CASSFTRLAYEQYV.

CDR3: CATGQYQETQYF. The DNA for the CDR3 is TGTGCCACAGGACAGTACCAAGAGACCCAGTACTTC. The chain recombines TRBV2 with TRBJ2-5, with D possibly TRBD1 on 6 matching bases. The CDR3 totals 12 residues. The V and J ends lost 10 bases and 0 bases respectively, with 9 bases between them. Germline lookup yields CDR1 SNHLY and CDR2 FYNNEI.

The chain combines TRBV28 with TRBJ1-4, with 7 positions matching TRBD1. CDR1 and CDR2 (germline): MDHEN, SYDVKM. Trimming removed 7 bases from V and 10 bases from J; junction bases left unmatched: 12. The CDR3 runs to 14 residues. The CDR3 spells CASTRDRDIVKLFF. DNA of the CDR3: TGTGCCAGCACCCGTGACAGGGATATTGTAAAACTGTTTTTT.